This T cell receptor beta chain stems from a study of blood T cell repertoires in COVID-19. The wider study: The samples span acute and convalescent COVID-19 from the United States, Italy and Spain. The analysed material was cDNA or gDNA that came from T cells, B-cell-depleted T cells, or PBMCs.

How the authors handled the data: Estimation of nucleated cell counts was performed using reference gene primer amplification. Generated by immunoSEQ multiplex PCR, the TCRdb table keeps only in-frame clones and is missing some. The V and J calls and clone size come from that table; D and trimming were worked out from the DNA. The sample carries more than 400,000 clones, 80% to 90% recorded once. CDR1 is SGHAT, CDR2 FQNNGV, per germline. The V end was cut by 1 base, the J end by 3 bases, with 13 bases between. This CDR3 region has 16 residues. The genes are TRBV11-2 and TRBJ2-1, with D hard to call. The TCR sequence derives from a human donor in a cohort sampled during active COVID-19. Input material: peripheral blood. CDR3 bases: TGTGCCAGCAGCTTAGGGGCCGCCCCATACTACAATGAGCAGTTCTTC. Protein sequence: CASSLGAAPYYNEQFF.